The entry below describes one T cell receptor beta chain. The record originates from a study of shared clonotypes between healthy human individuals. Cells designated naive CD8 were CD45RO-negative and were positively selected for CCR7, with terminally differentiated effector memory CD45RA+ cells excluded. An assay was performed, and its level was deep. Profiling relied on immunoSEQ multiplex PCR, and the TCRdb table lists in-frame clones only, not all of them. The sample includes hundreds of thousands of clones, 80% to 95% of them seen just once. The germline V gene has CDR1 SEHNR and CDR2 FQNEAQ (reference sequence). CDR3 length equals 16 residues. V lost 0 bases and J 3 bases, leaving 15 bases between the germline ends.

Sequences were obtained from naive CD8+ T cells sorted from blood. This clonotype was obtained from a man aged 25 to 40 in good health. V is TRBV7-9 and J is TRBJ2-7; TRBD1 is a possible D gene (6 bases). This chain's CDR3 is CASSLAPGQNYYEQYF. The CDR3 bases are TGTGCCAGCAGCTTAGCCCCAGGACAGAACTACTACGAGCAGTACTTC.